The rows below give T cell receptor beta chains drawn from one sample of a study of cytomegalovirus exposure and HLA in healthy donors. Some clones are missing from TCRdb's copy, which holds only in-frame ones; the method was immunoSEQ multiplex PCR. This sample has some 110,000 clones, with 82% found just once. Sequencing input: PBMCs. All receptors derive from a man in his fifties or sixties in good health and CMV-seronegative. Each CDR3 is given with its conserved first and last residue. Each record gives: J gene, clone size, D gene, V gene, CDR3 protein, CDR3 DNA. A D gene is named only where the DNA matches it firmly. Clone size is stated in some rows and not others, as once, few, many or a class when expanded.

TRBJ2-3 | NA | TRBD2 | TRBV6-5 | CASSYSLSGSTDTQYF | TGTGCCAGCAGTTACTCGCTTAGCGGGAGCACAGATACGCAGTATTTT
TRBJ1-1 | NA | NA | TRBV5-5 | CASSPMGGGTEAFF | TGTGCCAGCAGCCCTATGGGGGGAGGCACTGAAGCTTTCTTT
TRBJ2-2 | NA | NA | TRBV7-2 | CASSLVRNGALFF | TGTGCCAGCAGCTTAGTGCGAAATGGGGCGCTGTTTTTT
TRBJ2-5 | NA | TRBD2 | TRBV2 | CASSALAAYQETQYF | TGTGCCAGCAGTGCCCTAGCGGCATACCAAGAGACCCAGTACTTC
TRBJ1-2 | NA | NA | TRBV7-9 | CASSPTDRHGYTF | TGTGCCAGCAGCCCGACAGATCGCCATGGCTACACCTTC
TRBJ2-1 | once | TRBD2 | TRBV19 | CASSSGPNSDEQFF | TGTGCCAGCTCTAGCGGGCCCAACTCGGATGAGCAGTTCTTC
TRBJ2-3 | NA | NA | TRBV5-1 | CASSGGSAGSRGTQYF | TGCGCCAGCAGCGGGGGGTCGGCAGGGTCGCGGGGTACGCAGTATTTT
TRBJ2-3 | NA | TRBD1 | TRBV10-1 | CASSSGQAGTDTQYF | TGCGCCAGCAGTTCCGGACAGGCCGGGACAGATACGCAGTATTTT
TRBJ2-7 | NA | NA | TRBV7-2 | CASSLSLQVHEQYF | TGTGCCAGCAGCTTGAGTTTACAGGTTCACGAGCAGTACTTC
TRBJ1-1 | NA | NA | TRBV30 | CAWNHYDGLTSEAFF | TGTGCCTGGAATCACTATGACGGCCTTACTTCTGAAGCTTTCTTT
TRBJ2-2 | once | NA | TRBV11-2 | CASSPSPPRTGELFF | TGTGCCAGCAGCCCTAGTCCCCCCAGAACCGGGGAGCTGTTTTTT
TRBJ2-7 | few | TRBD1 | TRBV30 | CAWSGTGVFDEQYF | TGTGCCTGGAGTGGCACAGGGGTTTTCGACGAGCAGTACTTC
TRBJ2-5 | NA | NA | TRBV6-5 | CASRSPGVQETQYF | TGTGCCAGCAGATCCCCGGGGGTACAAGAGACCCAGTACTTC
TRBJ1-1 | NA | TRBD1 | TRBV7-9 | CASSSTTGGTEAFF | TGTGCCAGCAGCTCGACGACAGGGGGAACTGAAGCTTTCTTT
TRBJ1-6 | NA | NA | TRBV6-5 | CASRAARGRDSPLHF | TGTGCCAGCAGGGCGGCCAGGGGCAGGGATTCACCCCTCCACTTT
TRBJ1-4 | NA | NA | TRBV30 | CAWDTMRAAEKLFF | TGTGCCTGGGATACTATGAGGGCGGCTGAAAAACTGTTTTTT
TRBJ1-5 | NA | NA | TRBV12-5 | CASGLVLDGYSNQPQHF | TGTGCTAGTGGTTTGGTACTAGACGGCTATAGCAATCAGCCCCAGCATTTT
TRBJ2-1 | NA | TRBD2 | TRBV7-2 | CASSLTSGGLDEQFF | TGTGCCAGCAGCTTGACTAGCGGGGGTTTAGATGAGCAGTTCTTC
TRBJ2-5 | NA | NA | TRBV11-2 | CASSSYYQTQYF | TGTGCCAGCAGCTCCTACTATCAGACCCAGTACTTC
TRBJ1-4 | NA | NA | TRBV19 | CASKMTATNEKLFF | TGTGCCAGTAAGATGACAGCAACTAATGAAAAACTGTTTTTT
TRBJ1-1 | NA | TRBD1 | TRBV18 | CASSPDRGISTEAFF | TGTGCCAGCTCACCCGACAGGGGAATTAGTACTGAAGCTTTCTTT
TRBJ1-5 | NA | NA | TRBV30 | CAWSGGPNQPQHF | TGTGCCTGGAGTGGGGGGCCCAATCAGCCCCAGCATTTT
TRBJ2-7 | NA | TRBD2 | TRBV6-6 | CASTLSSGTSSYEQYF | TGTGCCAGCACCCTATCCTCCGGGACTAGCTCCTACGAGCAGTACTTC
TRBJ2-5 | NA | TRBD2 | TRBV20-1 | CRAGGYYF | TGCAGAGCCGGGGGGTACTACTTC
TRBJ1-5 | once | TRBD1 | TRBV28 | CASSPRDRGNQPQHF | TGTGCCAGCAGCCCCCGGGACAGGGGCAATCAGCCCCAGCATTTT
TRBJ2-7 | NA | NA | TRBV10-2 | CASSDTLVSYEQYF | TGCGCCAGCAGTGACACGTTAGTTTCCTACGAGCAGTACTTC
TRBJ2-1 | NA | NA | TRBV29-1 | CSPTGYNNEQFF | TGCAGCCCGACAGGTTACAACAATGAGCAGTTCTTC
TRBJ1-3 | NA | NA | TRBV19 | CASSTLQSSGNTIYF | TGTGCCAGTAGTACCCTACAGTCCTCTGGAAACACCATATATTTT
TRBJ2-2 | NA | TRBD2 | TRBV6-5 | CASRQRGPNTGELFF | TGTGCCAGCAGGCAGCGGGGGCCGAACACCGGGGAGCTGTTTTTT
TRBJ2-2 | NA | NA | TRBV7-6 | CASRAQGTNTGELFF | TGTGCCAGCAGGGCCCAGGGTACGAACACCGGGGAGCTGTTTTTT
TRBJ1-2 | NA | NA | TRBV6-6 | CASSYAGAEGYTF | TGTGCCAGCAGTTACGCAGGGGCGGAGGGCTACACCTTC
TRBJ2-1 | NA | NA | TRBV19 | CASSIADNEQFF | TGTGCCAGTAGTATAGCCGACAATGAGCAGTTCTTC
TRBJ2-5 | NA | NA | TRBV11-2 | CASSLGGRGAETQYF | TGTGCCAGCAGCTTAGGGGGCAGGGGGGCGGAGACCCAGTACTTC
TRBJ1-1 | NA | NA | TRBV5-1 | CASSLALEGGAEAFF | TGCGCCAGCAGCTTGGCCTTGGAGGGGGGGGCTGAAGCTTTCTTT
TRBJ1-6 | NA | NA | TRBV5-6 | CASSLFSGTPRRSLHF | TGTGCCAGCAGCTTGTTTTCCGGGACACCTCGTAGGTCCCTCCACTTT
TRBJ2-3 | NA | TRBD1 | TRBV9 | CASSIRTGELGDTQYF | TGTGCCAGCAGCATCCGGACAGGGGAGTTGGGAGATACGCAGTATTTT
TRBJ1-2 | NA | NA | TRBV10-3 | CAISEAGNDGYTF | TGTGCCATCAGTGAGGCAGGGAACGATGGCTACACCTTC
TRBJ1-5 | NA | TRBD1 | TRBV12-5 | CASGPPTGGFNQPQHF | TGTGCTAGTGGTCCACCAACAGGGGGTTTCAATCAGCCCCAGCATTTT
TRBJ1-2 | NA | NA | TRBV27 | CASSLGAPVGSLRYTF | TGTGCCAGCAGTTTGGGGGCGCCCGTGGGGAGCCTGCGCTACACCTTC
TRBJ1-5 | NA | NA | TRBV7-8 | CASSLLQGSNQPQHF | TGTGCCAGCAGCTTATTACAGGGAAGCAATCAGCCCCAGCATTTT
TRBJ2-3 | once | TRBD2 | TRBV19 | CASSIGAAGGVDTQYF | TGTGCCAGTAGTATAGGTGCAGCGGGGGGTGTAGATACGCAGTATTTT
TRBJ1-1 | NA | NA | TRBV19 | CASKGSGTEAFF | TGTGCCAGTAAGGGGTCCGGGACTGAAGCTTTCTTT
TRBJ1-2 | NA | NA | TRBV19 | CASSQRDRDPGYTF | TGTGCCAGTAGTCAGCGGGATAGGGACCCGGGCTACACCTTC
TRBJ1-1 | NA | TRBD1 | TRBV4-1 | CASSQGGTGPLNTEAFF | TGCGCCAGCAGCCAAGGGGGGACAGGCCCTCTGAACACTGAAGCTTTCTTT
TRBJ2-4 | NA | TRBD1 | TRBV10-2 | CASNAGGYNFGENIQYF | TGCGCCAGCAACGCAGGGGGATATAACTTTGGAGAAAACATTCAGTACTTC
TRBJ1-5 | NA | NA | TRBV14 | CASSQTRNQPQHF | TGTGCCAGCAGCCAGACAAGGAATCAGCCCCAGCATTTT
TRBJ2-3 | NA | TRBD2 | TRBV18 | CASSPGTSGTDTQYF | TGTGCCAGCTCACCGGGGACTAGCGGCACAGATACGCAGTATTTT
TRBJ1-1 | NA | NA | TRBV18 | CASSPTGRDTEAFF | TGTGCCAGCTCACCCACAGGGAGGGACACTGAAGCTTTCTTT
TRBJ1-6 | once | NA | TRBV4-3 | CASSQDPTGLSPLHF | TGCGCCAGCAGCCAAGATCCCACAGGCCTTTCACCCCTCCACTTT
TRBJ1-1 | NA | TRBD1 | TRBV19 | CASSGLRTGGTEAFF | TGTGCCAGTAGTGGCCTGAGGACAGGCGGCACTGAAGCTTTCTTT
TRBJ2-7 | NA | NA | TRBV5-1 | CASGPSGGPFYEQYF | TGCGCCAGCGGGCCTTCCGGGGGGCCCTTCTACGAGCAGTACTTC
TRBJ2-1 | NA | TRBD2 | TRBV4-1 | CASSHSPRARGGQNEQFF | TGCGCCAGCAGCCATTCACCGCGAGCACGGGGGGGCCAAAATGAGCAGTTCTTC
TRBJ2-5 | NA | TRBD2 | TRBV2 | CASSALGRGETQYF | TGTGCCAGCAGTGCTTTGGGGAGGGGAGAGACCCAGTACTTC
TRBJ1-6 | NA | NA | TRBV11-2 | CASSLDPGDSPLHF | TGTGCCAGCAGCTTAGACCCAGGGGATTCACCCCTCCACTTT
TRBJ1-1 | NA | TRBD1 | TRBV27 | CASSLFSQGVTEAFF | TGTGCCAGCAGTTTATTTTCGCAGGGGGTGACTGAAGCTTTCTTT